This TCR beta chain stems from a study of T cell responses to AZD1222 COVID-19 vaccine. Across the whole study: Pooling of second doses given at about 4 or about 12 weeks was done. Study-level findings and limits: Two AZD1222 administrations were followed by greater Spike-specific TCR breadth and depth. It was only after the peak T cell response that any repertoires were sampled.

Comment on this clone: Its antigen remains unknown.

Trimming took 3 bases from V and 4 from J; bases not matched to a gene: 6. CDR1 and CDR2 (germline): SGHKS, YYEKEE (reference sequence). The CDR3 totals 14 residues. Here immunoSEQ multiplex PCR was the method, and the copy in TCRdb shows in-frame clones only, minus some. This sample yields some 96,000 clones, of which about nine tenths are seen a single time; 2% to 3% belongs to the top ten. This chain uses TRBV5-5 with TRBJ1-2; 7 bases line up with TRBD1. The source was peripheral blood, collected on day 0 of AZD1222 vaccination. The receptor comes from an adult in good health. CDR3 nucleotides: TGTGCCAGCAGCTGGGCGACAGGGACCTATGGCTACACCTTC. Encoded protein: CASSWATGTYGYTF.